Listed below are T cell receptor beta chains from one sample, sequenced in a study of blood T cells in healthy people across ages. TCRdb re-derived calls from the 5' RACE reads in MiXCR, one entry per CDR3 protein. The table records hundreds of thousands of distinct CDR3 sequences, roughly two fifths of them present only once. The sample was blood. These receptors were taken from an older woman in good health. The CDR3 runs from the conserved cysteine through the conserved F or W. A D gene is named only where the DNA matches it firmly. Size values are once, few and many counts, or a class for expanded clones, and some rows have none.

J gene | clone size | V gene | D gene | CDR3 length | CDR3 protein | CDR3 DNA
TRBJ2-7 | - | TRBV4-2 | - | 12 | CASGPSSYEQYF | TGTGCCAGCGGCCCTTCCTCGTACGAGCAGTACTTC
TRBJ1-2 | - | TRBV12-3/TRBV12-4 | - | 15 | CASSPPGGPNYGYTF | TGTGCCAGCAGTCCCCCTGGAGGGCCAAACTATGGCTACACCTTC
TRBJ2-1 | - | TRBV6-2/TRBV6-3 | - | 14 | CASRTGAGDNEQFF | TGTGCCAGCAGAACCGGGGCAGGGGACAATGAGCAGTTCTTC
TRBJ2-1 | - | TRBV29-1 | TRBD2 | 12 | CSVEEQREVPFF | TGCAGCGTTGAAGAACAGCGGGAGGTTCCGTTCTTC
TRBJ2-1 | - | TRBV5-6 | TRBD1 | 14 | CVSSLTGQGSEQFF | TGTGTCAGCAGCTTGACGGGACAGGGGAGTGAGCAGTTCTTC
TRBJ2-7 | once | TRBV9 | - | 14 | CASSVSGGYNEQYF | TGTGCCAGCAGCGTATCAGGAGGCTACAATGAGCAGTACTTC
TRBJ1-2 | many | TRBV7-2 | - | 15 | CASSSEGRGSGGYTF | TGTGCCAGCAGCTCCGAAGGGCGGGGAAGTGGCGGCTACACCTTC
TRBJ1-2 | few | TRBV25-1 | - | 17 | CASSDTPGGQRNYGYTF | TGTGCCAGCAGTGATACCCCTGGCGGGCAGAGAAACTATGGCTACACCTTC
TRBJ2-3 | many | TRBV4-1 | - | 17 | CASSQDPGPIFTDTQYF | TGCGCCAGCAGCCAAGATCCTGGACCGATATTCACAGATACGCAGTATTTT
TRBJ2-7 | few | TRBV6-2/TRBV6-3 | - | 15 | CASSYFFDDSYEQYF | TGTGCCAGCAGTTATTTCTTTGACGACTCCTACGAGCAGTACTTC
TRBJ1-4 | - | TRBV21-1 | - | 14 | CASSIPTDNEKLFF | TGTGCCAGCAGCATCCCGACAGATAATGAAAAACTGTTTTTT
TRBJ1-6 | few | TRBV25-1 | - | 14 | CASSAHDGHSPLHF | TGTGCCAGCAGCGCACACGACGGACATTCACCCCTCCACTTT
TRBJ1-5 | few | TRBV10-3 | - | 13 | CAIGEQLNQPQHF | TGTGCCATCGGGGAACAGCTGAATCAGCCCCAGCATTTT
TRBJ2-7 | few | TRBV6-6 | TRBD1 | 12 | CASSPQQGVKYF | TGTGCCAGCAGTCCACAACAGGGGGTAAAGTACTTC
TRBJ2-1 | many | TRBV20-1 | - | 12 | CSAEDPQGSGFF | TGCAGTGCTGAGGACCCCCAGGGGTCGGGGTTCTTC
TRBJ2-1 | once | TRBV6-2/TRBV6-3 | TRBD2 | 14 | CASRLGLAGETQFF | TGTGCCAGCAGACTGGGACTAGCGGGAGAGACCCAGTTCTTC
TRBJ1-5 | - | TRBV3-1 | - | 17 | CASSQSYSGDKDQPQHF | TGTGCCAGCAGCCAGAGTTACTCTGGGGACAAGGATCAGCCCCAGCATTTT
TRBJ2-1 | - | TRBV2 | TRBD1 | 14 | CASSEEDRENEQFF | TGTGCCAGCAGTGAAGAGGACAGGGAGAATGAGCAGTTCTTC
TRBJ2-5 | few | TRBV7-2 | TRBD1 | 15 | CASSRQLGQGETQYF | TGTGCCAGCAGCCGCCAACTGGGACAGGGAGAGACCCAGTACTTC
TRBJ1-5 | once | TRBV20-1 | TRBD1 | 15 | CSASDRGGYDQPQHF | TGCAGTGCTAGCGACAGGGGAGGGTACGATCAGCCCCAGCATTTT
TRBJ2-3 | - | TRBV9 | - | 16 | CASSVVGGEGADTQYF | TGTGCCAGCAGCGTAGTGGGGGGAGAAGGAGCAGATACGCAGTATTTT
TRBJ2-5 | - | TRBV21-1 | - | 19 | CASSPFKGTSGRVQETQYF | TGTGCCAGCAGCCCCTTTAAGGGGACTAGCGGGAGGGTCCAAGAGACCCAGTACTTC
TRBJ1-2 | - | TRBV18 | TRBD1 | 17 | CASSQTGGQAPNYGYTF | TGTGCCAGCTCACAGACCGGGGGACAGGCCCCTAACTATGGCTACACCTTC
TRBJ2-1 | - | TRBV28 | TRBD2 | 18 | CASSLGITRGGHYNEQFF | TGTGCCAGCAGTTTGGGTATAACACGGGGGGGCCACTACAATGAGCAGTTCTTC
TRBJ1-2 | many | TRBV7-9 | - | 12 | CASGGGNNGYTF | TGTGCCAGCGGAGGGGGGAACAATGGCTACACCTTC
TRBJ2-3 | - | TRBV12-3/TRBV12-4 | TRBD2 | 14 | CASLAGAVTDTRYF | TGTGCCAGCCTAGCGGGAGCTGTTACAGATACGCGGTATTTT
TRBJ1-4 | - | TRBV6-2/TRBV6-3 | - | 14 | CASKRGSANEKLFF | TGTGCCAGCAAAAGAGGGTCCGCTAATGAAAAACTGTTTTTT
TRBJ2-5 | few | TRBV20-1 | TRBD2 | 15 | CSALSGGAVQETQYF | TGCAGTGCTCTTAGCGGGGGGGCCGTTCAAGAGACCCAGTACTTC
TRBJ1-1 | - | TRBV12-3/TRBV12-4 | - | 13 | CASSSAGGGEAFF | TGTGCCAGCAGTTCCGCGGGAGGCGGTGAAGCTTTCTTT
TRBJ2-7 | - | TRBV20-1 | TRBD1 | 14 | CSAVPGTGVYEQYF | TGCAGTGCTGTCCCCGGGACAGGGGTCTACGAGCAGTACTTC
TRBJ2-3 | - | TRBV7-9 | - | 16 | CTSSLAVFDSTDTQYF | TGTACCAGCAGTTTAGCGGTGTTCGATAGCACAGATACGCAGTATTTT
TRBJ2-7 | few | TRBV28 | TRBD2 | 15 | CASSVRGRTLYEQYF | TGTGCCAGCAGTGTCCGCGGGAGGACCCTCTACGAGCAGTACTTC
TRBJ2-7 | - | TRBV29-1 | - | 12 | CSVEGQTREQYF | TGCAGCGTGGAGGGACAGACTCGCGAGCAGTACTTC
TRBJ1-2 | few | TRBV9 | - | 16 | CASSVVYGVKSDGYTF | TGTGCCAGCAGCGTAGTTTATGGGGTTAAGTCCGATGGCTACACCTTC
TRBJ2-7 | many | TRBV28 | TRBD1 | 16 | CASSLRAGTVSYEQYF | TGTGCCAGCAGTTTGCGAGCCGGGACAGTCTCCTACGAGCAGTACTTC